This TCR beta chain was documented in a study of identical twins. This clonotype was seen a few times. MiXCR was run by TCRdb on the 5' RACE reads, yielding one entry per CDR3 protein. Here the sample spans approximately 600,000 distinct CDR3 sequences, less than 9% being singletons. These data are also associated with another study on yellow fever vaccine responses in identical twins.

Sequenced: PBMCs. The receptor was isolated from a woman aged 18 to 35 in good health.

The CDR3 coding sequence is TGTGCCAGCAGTTTGGACAGGGTTTCTGAAAAACTGTTTTTT. Translating gives CASSLDRVSEKLFF. This rearrangement joins TRBV28 to TRBJ1-4; 8 bases map to TRBD1. Germline loops: CDR1 MDHEN, CDR2 SYDVKM. The CDR3 sequence is 14 residues long. V was pared by 3 bases and J by 7 bases, with 4 bases of the junction left unmatched.